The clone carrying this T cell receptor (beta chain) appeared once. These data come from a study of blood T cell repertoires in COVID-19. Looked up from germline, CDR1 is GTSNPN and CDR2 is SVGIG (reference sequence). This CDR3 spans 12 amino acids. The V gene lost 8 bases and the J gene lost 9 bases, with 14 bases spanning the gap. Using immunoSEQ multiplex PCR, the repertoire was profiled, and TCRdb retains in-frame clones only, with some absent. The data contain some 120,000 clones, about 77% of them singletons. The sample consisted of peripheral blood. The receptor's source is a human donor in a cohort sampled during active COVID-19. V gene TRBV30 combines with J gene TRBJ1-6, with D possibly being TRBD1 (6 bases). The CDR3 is CAEGGAPSPLHF. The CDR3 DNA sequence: TGTGCCGAAGGGGGGGCACCTTCACCCCTCCACTTT.